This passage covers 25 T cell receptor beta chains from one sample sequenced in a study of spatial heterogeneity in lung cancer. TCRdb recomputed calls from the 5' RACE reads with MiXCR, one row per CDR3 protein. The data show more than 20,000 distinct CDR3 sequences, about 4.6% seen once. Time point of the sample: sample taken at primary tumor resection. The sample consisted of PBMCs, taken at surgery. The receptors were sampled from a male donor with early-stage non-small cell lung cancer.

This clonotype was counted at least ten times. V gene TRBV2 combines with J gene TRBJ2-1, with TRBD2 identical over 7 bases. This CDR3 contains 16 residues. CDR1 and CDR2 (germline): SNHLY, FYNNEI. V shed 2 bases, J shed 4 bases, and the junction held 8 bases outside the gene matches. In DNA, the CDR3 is TGTGCCAGCAGTGAAAATCCGTCTAGCGGTTACAATGAGCAGTTCTTC. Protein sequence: CASSENPSSGYNEQFF.

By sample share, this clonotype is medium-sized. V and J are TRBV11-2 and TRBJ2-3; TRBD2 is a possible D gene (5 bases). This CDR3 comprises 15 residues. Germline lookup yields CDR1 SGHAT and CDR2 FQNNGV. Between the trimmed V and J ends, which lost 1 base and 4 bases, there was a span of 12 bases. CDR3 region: CASSLGAGEADTQYF. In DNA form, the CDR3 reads TGTGCCAGCAGCTTAGGGGCCGGGGAAGCAGATACGCAGTATTTT.

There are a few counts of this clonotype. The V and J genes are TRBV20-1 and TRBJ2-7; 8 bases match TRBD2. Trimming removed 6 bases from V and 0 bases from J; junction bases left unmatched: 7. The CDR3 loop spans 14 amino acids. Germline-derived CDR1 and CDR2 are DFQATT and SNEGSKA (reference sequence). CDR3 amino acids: CSARQRGPSYEQYF. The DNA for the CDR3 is TGCAGTGCCCGACAGCGGGGGCCCTCCTACGAGCAGTACTTC.

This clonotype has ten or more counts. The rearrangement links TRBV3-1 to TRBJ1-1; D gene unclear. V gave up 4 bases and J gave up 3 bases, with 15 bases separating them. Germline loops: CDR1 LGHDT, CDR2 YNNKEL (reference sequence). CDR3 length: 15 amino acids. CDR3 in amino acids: CASSPRPRRDTEAFF. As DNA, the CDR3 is TGTGCCAGCAGCCCTCGCCCCCGCCGGGACACTGAAGCTTTCTTT.

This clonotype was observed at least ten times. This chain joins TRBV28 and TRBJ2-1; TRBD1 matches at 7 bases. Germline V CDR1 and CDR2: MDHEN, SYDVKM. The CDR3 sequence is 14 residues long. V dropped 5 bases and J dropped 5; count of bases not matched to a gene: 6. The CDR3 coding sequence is TGTGCCAGCAGTCTAGGGACAGATCACAATGAGCAGTTCTTC. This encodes CASSLGTDHNEQFF. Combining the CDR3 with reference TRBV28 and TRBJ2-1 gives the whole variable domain DVKVTQSSRYLVKRTGEKVFLECVQDMDHENMFWYRQDPGLGLRLIYFSYDVKMKEKGDIPEGYSVSREKKERFSLILESASTNQTSMYLCASSLGTDHNEQFFGPGTRLTVL.

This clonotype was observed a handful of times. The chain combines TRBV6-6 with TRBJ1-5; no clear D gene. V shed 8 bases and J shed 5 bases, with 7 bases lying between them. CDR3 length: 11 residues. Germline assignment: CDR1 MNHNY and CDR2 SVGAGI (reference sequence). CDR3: CASGSYQPQHF. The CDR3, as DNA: TGTGCCAGCGGGTCCTATCAGCCCCAGCATTTT.

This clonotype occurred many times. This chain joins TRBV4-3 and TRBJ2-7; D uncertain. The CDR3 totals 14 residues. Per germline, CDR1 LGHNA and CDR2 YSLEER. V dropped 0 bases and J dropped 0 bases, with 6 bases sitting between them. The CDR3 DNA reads TGCGCCAGCAGCCAAGACTCCTACTCCTACGAGCAGTACTTC. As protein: CASSQDSYSYEQYF.

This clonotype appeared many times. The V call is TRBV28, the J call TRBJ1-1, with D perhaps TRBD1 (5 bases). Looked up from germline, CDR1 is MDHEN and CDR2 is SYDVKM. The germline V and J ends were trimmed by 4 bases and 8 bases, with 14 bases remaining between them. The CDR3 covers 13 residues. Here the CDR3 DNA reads TGTGCCAGCAGTTCGGGGGAAACTAGGGAAGCTTTCTTT. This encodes CASSSGETREAFF.

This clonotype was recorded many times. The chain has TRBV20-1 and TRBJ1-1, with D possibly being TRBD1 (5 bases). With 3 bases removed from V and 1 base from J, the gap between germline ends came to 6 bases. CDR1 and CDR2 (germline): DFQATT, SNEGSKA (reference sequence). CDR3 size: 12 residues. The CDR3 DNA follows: TGCAGTGCTAGTCAGGGGAACACTGAAGCTTTCTTT. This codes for CSASQGNTEAFF.

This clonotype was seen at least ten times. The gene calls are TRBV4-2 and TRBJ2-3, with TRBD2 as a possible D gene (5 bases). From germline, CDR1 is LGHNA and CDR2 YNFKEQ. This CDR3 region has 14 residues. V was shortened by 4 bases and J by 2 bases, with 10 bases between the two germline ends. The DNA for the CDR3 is TGTGCCAGCAGCCGGGGAGTACCCACAGATACGCAGTATTTT. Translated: CASSRGVPTDTQYF.

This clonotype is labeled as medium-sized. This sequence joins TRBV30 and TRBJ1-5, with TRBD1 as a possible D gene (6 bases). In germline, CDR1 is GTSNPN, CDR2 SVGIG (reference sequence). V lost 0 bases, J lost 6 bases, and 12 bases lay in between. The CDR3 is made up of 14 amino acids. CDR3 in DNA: TGTGCCTGGAGTGTAACAGGGCGAGGTCAGCCCCAGCATTTT. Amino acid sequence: CAWSVTGRGQPQHF.

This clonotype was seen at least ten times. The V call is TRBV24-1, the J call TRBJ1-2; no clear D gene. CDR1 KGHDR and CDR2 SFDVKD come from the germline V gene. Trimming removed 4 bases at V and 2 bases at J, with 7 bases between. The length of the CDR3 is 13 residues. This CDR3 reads CATSEDLNYGYTF. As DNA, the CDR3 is TGTGCCACCAGTGAGGACCTAAACTATGGCTACACCTTC.

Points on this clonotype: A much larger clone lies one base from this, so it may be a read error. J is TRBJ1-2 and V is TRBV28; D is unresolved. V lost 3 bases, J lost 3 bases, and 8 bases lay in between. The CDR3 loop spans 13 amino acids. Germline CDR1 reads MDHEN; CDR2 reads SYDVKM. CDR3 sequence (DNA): TGTGCCAGCAGTTTCCCCGGGTACTATGGCTACACCTTC. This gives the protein CASSFPGYYGYTF.

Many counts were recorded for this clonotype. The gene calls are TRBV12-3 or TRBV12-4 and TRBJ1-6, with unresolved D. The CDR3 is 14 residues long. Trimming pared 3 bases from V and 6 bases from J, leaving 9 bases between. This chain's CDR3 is CASSFTTANSPLHF. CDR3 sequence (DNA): TGTGCCAGCAGTTTCACTACGGCTAATTCACCCCTCCACTTT.

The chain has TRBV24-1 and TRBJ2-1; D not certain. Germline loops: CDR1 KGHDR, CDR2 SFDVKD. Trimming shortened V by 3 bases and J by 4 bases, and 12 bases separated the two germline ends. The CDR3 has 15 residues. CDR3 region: CATSDTSTLYNEQFF. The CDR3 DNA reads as TGTGCCACCAGTGATACCTCGACACTATACAATGAGCAGTTCTTC.

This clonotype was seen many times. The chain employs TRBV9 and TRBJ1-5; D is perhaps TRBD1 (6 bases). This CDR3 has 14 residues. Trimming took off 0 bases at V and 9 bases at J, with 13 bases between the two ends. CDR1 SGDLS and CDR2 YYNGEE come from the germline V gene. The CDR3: CASSVGAGVTPQHF. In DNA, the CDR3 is TGTGCCAGCAGCGTAGGGGCAGGGGTGACGCCCCAGCATTTT.

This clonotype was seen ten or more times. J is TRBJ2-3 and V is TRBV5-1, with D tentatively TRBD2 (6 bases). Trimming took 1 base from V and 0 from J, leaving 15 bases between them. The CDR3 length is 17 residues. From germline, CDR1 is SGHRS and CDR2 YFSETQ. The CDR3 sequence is CASSLSSSVISTDTQYF. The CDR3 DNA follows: TGCGCCAGCAGCTTGTCTTCTAGCGTTATTAGCACAGATACGCAGTATTTT.

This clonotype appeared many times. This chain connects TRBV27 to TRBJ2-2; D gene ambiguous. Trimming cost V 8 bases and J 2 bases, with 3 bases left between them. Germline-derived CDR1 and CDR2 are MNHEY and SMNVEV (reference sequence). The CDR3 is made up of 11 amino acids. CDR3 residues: CASPNTGELFF. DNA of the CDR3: TGTGCCAGCCCAAACACCGGGGAGCTGTTTTTT.

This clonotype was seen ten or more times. The CDR3 reads CASRPRGVSSYNEQFF. The CDR3 DNA sequence: TGTGCCAGCAGACCACGCGGGGTTAGCTCCTACAATGAGCAGTTCTTC. The V call is TRBV11-2, the J call TRBJ2-1, with a weak D call TRBD2 (6 bases). The V end was cut by 6 bases, the J end by 0 bases, with 15 bases between. The V gene's germline CDR1 is SGHAT and CDR2 FQNNGV. The CDR3 loop spans 16 amino acids. The complete variable domain, with remaining parts taken from reference TRBV11-2 and TRBJ2-1, reads EAGVAQSPRYKIIEKRQSVAFWCNPISGHATLYWYQQILGQGPKLLIQFQNNGVVDDSQLPKDRFSAERLKGVDSTLKIQPAKLEDSAVYLCASRPRGVSSYNEQFFGPGTRLTVL.

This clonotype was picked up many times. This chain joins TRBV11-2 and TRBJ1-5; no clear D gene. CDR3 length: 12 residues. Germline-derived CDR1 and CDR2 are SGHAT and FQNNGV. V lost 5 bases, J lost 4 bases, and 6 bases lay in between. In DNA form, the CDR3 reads TGTGCCAGCAGCCAAAATAATCAGCCCCAGCATTTT. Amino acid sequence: CASSQNNQPQHF.

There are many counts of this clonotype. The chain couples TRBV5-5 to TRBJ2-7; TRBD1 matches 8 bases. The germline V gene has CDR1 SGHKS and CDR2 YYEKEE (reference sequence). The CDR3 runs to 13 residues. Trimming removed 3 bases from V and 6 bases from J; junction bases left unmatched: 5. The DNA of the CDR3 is TGTGCCAGCAGCTCGGACAGGGTTAGCGAGCAGTACTTC. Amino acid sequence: CASSSDRVSEQYF.

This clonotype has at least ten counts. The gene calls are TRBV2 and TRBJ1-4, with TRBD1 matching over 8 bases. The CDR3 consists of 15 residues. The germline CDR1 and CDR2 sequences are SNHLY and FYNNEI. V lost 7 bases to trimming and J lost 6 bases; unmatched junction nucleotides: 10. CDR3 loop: CASKTGTGGDEKLFF. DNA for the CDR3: TGTGCCAGCAAAACCGGGACAGGAGGCGATGAAAAACTGTTTTTT. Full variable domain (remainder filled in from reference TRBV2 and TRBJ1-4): EPEVTQTPSHQVTQMGQEVILRCVPISNHLYFYWYRQILGQKVEFLVSFYNNEISEKSEIFDDQFSVERPDGSNFTLKIRSTKLEDSAMYFCASKTGTGGDEKLFFGSGTQLSVL.

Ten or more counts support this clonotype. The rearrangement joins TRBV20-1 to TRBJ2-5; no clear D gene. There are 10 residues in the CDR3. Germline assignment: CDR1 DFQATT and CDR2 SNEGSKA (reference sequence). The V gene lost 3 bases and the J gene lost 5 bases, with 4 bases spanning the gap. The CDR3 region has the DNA TGCAGTGCTAGTCCGGAGACCCAGTACTTC. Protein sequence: CSASPETQYF.

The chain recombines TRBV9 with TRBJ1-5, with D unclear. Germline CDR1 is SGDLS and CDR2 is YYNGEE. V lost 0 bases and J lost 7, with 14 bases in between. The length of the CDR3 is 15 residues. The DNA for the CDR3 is TGTGCCAGCAGCGTAGTGGGAAGGAGAGGACAGCCCCAGCATTTT. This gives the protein CASSVVGRRGQPQHF.

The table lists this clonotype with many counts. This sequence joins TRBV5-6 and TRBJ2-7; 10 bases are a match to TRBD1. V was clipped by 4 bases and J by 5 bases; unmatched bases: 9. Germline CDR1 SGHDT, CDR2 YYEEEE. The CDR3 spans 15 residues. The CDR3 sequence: CASSGRTGGSDEQYF. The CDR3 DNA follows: TGTGCCAGCAGCGGACGGACAGGGGGAAGCGACGAGCAGTACTTC.